These 17 T cell receptor beta chains came from one sample sequenced in a study of identical twins. TCRdb re-called the 5' RACE reads through MiXCR, storing one row per CDR3 protein. The sample contains around 1.7 million distinct CDR3 sequences, about 32% of which appear only once. The sequenced sample was cord blood. The receptors here all came from a newborn girl in good health.

In the case of this clonotype: A read error may be the cause here, since a much bigger clone is one base away. The rearrangement links TRBV5-1 to TRBJ2-7, with D unresolved. The CDR3 sequence is 11 residues long. Germline CDR1 and CDR2: SGHRS and YFSETQ. The CDR3 coding sequence is TGCGTCAGCAGCTTGGGTATGGAGCAGTACTTC. Encoded protein: CVSSLGMEQYF. The full variable domain, rest sourced from reference TRBV5-1 and TRBJ2-7, is KAGVTQTPRYLIKTRGQQVTLSCSPISGHRSVSWYQQTPGQGLQFLFEYFSETQRNKGNFPGRFSGRQFSNSRSEMNVSTLELGDSALYLCVSSLGMEQYFGPGTRLTVT.

V and J are TRBV12-3 or TRBV12-4 and TRBJ1-5; perhaps TRBD1 as D (6 bases). V was cut by 2 bases and J by 7 bases, with 18 bases left in between. The CDR3 is made up of 16 amino acids. CDR3 in amino acids: CASSLRRDRQIQPQHF. Written as DNA, the CDR3 is TGTGCCAGCAGTTTAAGGCGCGACAGGCAAATCCAGCCCCAGCATTTT.

This clonotype occurred a few times. The J gene is TRBJ2-3, the V gene TRBV28; no clear D. The V end was cut by 2 bases, the J end by 2 bases, with 14 bases between. There are 16 residues in the CDR3. In germline, CDR1 is MDHEN, CDR2 SYDVKM. The chain's CDR3 is CASSLSLGFPTDTQYF. The CDR3 DNA is TGTGCCAGCAGTTTAAGTTTAGGGTTCCCCACAGATACGCAGTATTTT. Full variable domain (outside the CDR3, taken from reference TRBV28 and TRBJ2-3): DVKVTQSSRYLVKRTGEKVFLECVQDMDHENMFWYRQDPGLGLRLIYFSYDVKMKEKGDIPEGYSVSREKKERFSLILESASTNQTSMYLCASSLSLGFPTDTQYFGPGTRLTVL.

This clonotype appeared a single time. This may stem from a read error, because a much larger clone lies one nucleotide away. V gene TRBV2 combines with J gene TRBJ2-1; the match to TRBD2 covers 9 bases. The CDR3 totals 14 residues. From germline, CDR1 is SNHLY and CDR2 FYNNEI. CDR3 protein: CASSETSGYNERFF. The CDR3 nucleotides read TGTGCCAGCAGTGAGACTAGCGGCTACAATGAGCGGTTCTTC.

The V and J genes are TRBV18 and TRBJ1-3; D not resolved. Germline V gives CDR1 KGHSH, CDR2 LQKENI. CDR3 length equals 15 residues. With 1 base removed from V and 1 base from J, the gap between germline ends came to 8 bases. The CDR3 DNA reads as TGTGCCAGCTCACCACGGTCGGAGTCTGGAAACACCATATATTTT. Protein product: CASSPRSESGNTIYF.

The V and J genes are TRBV11-2 and TRBJ2-7; 9 bases are shared with TRBD2. This CDR3 is 20 amino acids long. V lost 5 bases to trimming and J lost 2 bases; unmatched junction nucleotides: 22. Germline V lookup: CDR1 SGHAT, CDR2 FQNNGV. The CDR3 protein is CASSGVVGSSGDTPTYEQYF. Written as DNA, the CDR3 is TGTGCCAGCAGCGGAGTTGTCGGGTCTAGCGGGGACACACCAACCTACGAGCAGTACTTC.

This clonotype was counted many times. The V call is TRBV24-1, the J call TRBJ2-1; D unresolved. V was trimmed by 3 bases and J by 5 bases, leaving 13 bases between them. The CDR3 loop spans 15 amino acids. The germline V gene has CDR1 KGHDR and CDR2 SFDVKD. For the CDR3, the DNA is TGTGCCACCAGTGATGCCAGAAAGGCGGACAATGAGCAGTTCTTC. Translation: CATSDARKADNEQFF.

The chain joins TRBV6-5 to TRBJ2-3, with 10 bases matching TRBD1. The V and J ends lost 6 bases and 2 bases, in that order; junction bases with no gene match: 8. The CDR3 spans 16 residues. The germline V gene has CDR1 MNHEY and CDR2 SVGAGI. The CDR3 here is CASRLSGTGATDTQYF. The CDR3 nucleotides are TGTGCCAGCAGGCTATCCGGGACAGGGGCCACAGATACGCAGTATTTT.

The table lists this clonotype with a few counts. This sequence joins TRBV7-9 and TRBJ2-1, with 8 bases aligning to TRBD2. Germline V gene lookup returns CDR1 SEHNR and CDR2 FQNEAQ (reference sequence). After removal of 4 bases from V and 2 bases from J, the junction contained 13 bases not matched to a gene. The CDR3 loop spans 18 amino acids. DNA for the CDR3: TGTGCCAGCAGCTCGGGGGGGCTAGCGGTCATGCCCTACAATGAGCAGTTCTTC. It encodes CASSSGGLAVMPYNEQFF.

This clonotype came up a few times. The chain recombines TRBV24-1 with TRBJ2-1; 9 nucleotides align to TRBD1. The V and J ends lost 5 bases and 4 bases, in that order; junction bases with no gene match: 5. Germline CDR1 and CDR2: KGHDR and SFDVKD. This CDR3 has 15 amino acids. The CDR3 DNA reads TGTGCCACCAGTGCCCCGGGACAGGGATACAATGAGCAGTTCTTC. This codes for CATSAPGQGYNEQFF.

V and J are TRBV5-6 and TRBJ1-4; 7 bases agree with TRBD1. V shed 2 bases and J 8 bases; nucleotides not matched to a gene: 6. Germline CDR1 reads SGHDT; CDR2 reads YYEEEE. The CDR3 is 14 amino acids. The chain's CDR3 is CASSFQGEGEKLFF. CDR3 nucleotides: TGTGCCAGCAGCTTCCAGGGGGAAGGAGAAAAACTGTTTTTT.

The V gene is TRBV6-5, the J gene TRBJ1-6, with 7 nucleotides matching TRBD1. Germline V CDR1 and CDR2: MNHEY, SVGAGI. Trimming at V came to 4 bases and at J to 5 bases, leaving 11 bases not matched to a gene. This CDR3 region has 17 residues. The CDR3 sequence is CASSCRPGTEDNSPLHF. The CDR3 nucleotides read TGTGCCAGCAGTTGTAGACCCGGGACAGAGGATAATTCACCCCTCCACTTT.

The V gene is TRBV10-3, the J gene TRBJ2-1; 14 bases line up with TRBD2. Germline V gives CDR1 ENHRY, CDR2 SYGVKD. This CDR3 is built from 15 residues. V lost 6 bases and J lost 9; bases outside the gene matches: 7. In nucleotides, the CDR3 is TGTGCCATCAGCCGGGGACTAGCGGGGGAAAGTGAGCAGTTCTTC. Translated, it gives CAISRGLAGESEQFF.

A word on this clonotype: A much larger clone lies one base from this, so it may be a read error. J is TRBJ2-5 and V is TRBV10-3; D not certain. The CDR3 runs 12 residues. CDR1 and CDR2 (germline): ENHRY, SYGVKD. Trimming pared 11 bases from V and 11 bases from J, leaving 21 bases between. The CDR3 sequence is CAVASRTNEQYF. The DNA of the CDR3 is TGTGCCGTCGCCTCGCGGACCAATGAGCAGTACTTC.

This clonotype has only a few counts. The V and J genes are TRBV7-9 and TRBJ2-1; D call uncertain. CDR1 and CDR2 from the germline V gene are SEHNR and FQNEAQ (reference sequence). V dropped 2 bases and J dropped 7 bases, with 6 bases sitting between them. This CDR3 is built from 12 residues. CDR3 protein: CASSLNGNEQFF. The CDR3 DNA reads as TGTGCCAGCAGCTTAAACGGGAATGAGCAGTTCTTC.

This clonotype came up many times. The genes are TRBV10-3 and TRBJ2-7; the D gene is possibly TRBD2 (6 bases). The CDR3 consists of 13 residues. CDR1 ENHRY and CDR2 SYGVKD come from the germline V gene. The V and J ends lost 11 bases and 3 bases respectively, with 17 bases between them. CDR3 protein: CASSRGIGYEQYF. CDR3 coding DNA: TGTGCCTCTAGTCGGGGGATCGGCTACGAGCAGTACTTC.

This clonotype was found once. The J gene is TRBJ2-1, the V gene TRBV7-2, with D perhaps matching TRBD2 (6 bases). The germline V gene has CDR1 SGHTA and CDR2 FQGNSA. There are 14 residues in the CDR3. V was cut by 0 bases and J by 7 bases, with 10 bases left in between. CDR3 DNA: TGTGCCAGCAGCTTAGCAGCAGGGAGGAATGAGCAGTTCTTC. This sequence encodes CASSLAAGRNEQFF.